This T cell receptor beta chain was retrieved from a study of CD8+ T cells in alopecia areata. Across the whole study: Each day, treated patients took oral tofacitinib twice, at 5 to 10 mg per dose.

Treatment of the sample: oral pan-JAK inhibitor, 5-10 mg twice daily. Peripheral blood, together with lesional scalp punch biopsies, was collected from alopecia areata patients. The CDR3 length is 12 residues. V was cut by 6 bases and J by 4 bases, with 10 bases left in between. Germline V gene data show CDR1 as SQVTM and CDR2 as ANQGSEA. A remark on this clone: The sample carries other DNA sequences with the same CDR3.

TCR sequencing used cDNA made by reverse transcription of extracted RNA. Using immunoSEQ multiplex PCR, the repertoire was profiled, and TCRdb retains in-frame clones only, with some absent. The table has about 250,000 clones, 60% seen once. The gene calls are TRBV29-1 and TRBJ1-5; D not resolved. The material was CD4+ T cells sorted from blood, obtained at week 52, from a patient treated with tofacitinib. The sequence derives from a human donor with alopecia areata. This chain's CDR3 is CSVGDNNQPQHF. Written as DNA, the CDR3 is TGCAGCGTCGGTGACAATAATCAGCCCCAGCATTTT.